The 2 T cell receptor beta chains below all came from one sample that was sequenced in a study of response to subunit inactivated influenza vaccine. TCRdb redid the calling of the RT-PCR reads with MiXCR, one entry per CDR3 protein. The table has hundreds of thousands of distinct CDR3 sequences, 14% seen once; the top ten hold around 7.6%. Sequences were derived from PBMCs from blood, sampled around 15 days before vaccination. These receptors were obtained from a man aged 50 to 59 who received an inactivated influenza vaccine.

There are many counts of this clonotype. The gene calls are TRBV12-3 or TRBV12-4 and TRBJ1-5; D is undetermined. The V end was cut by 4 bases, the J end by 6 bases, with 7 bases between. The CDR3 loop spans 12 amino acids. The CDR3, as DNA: TGTGCCAGCAGTTATCCGGGTCAGCCCCAGCATTTT. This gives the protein CASSYPGQPQHF.

This CDR3 is CASSFTGVGEQFF. The CDR3 DNA reads TGTGCCAGCAGCTTCACAGGGGTTGGTGAGCAGTTCTTC. This chain connects TRBV27 to TRBJ2-1, with 7 bases lining up with TRBD1. The CDR3 sequence is 13 residues long. The J segment lost 9 bases and the V segment lost 6 bases, leaving 8 bases of the junction unmatched. Looked up from germline, CDR1 is MNHEY and CDR2 is SMNVEV (reference sequence).